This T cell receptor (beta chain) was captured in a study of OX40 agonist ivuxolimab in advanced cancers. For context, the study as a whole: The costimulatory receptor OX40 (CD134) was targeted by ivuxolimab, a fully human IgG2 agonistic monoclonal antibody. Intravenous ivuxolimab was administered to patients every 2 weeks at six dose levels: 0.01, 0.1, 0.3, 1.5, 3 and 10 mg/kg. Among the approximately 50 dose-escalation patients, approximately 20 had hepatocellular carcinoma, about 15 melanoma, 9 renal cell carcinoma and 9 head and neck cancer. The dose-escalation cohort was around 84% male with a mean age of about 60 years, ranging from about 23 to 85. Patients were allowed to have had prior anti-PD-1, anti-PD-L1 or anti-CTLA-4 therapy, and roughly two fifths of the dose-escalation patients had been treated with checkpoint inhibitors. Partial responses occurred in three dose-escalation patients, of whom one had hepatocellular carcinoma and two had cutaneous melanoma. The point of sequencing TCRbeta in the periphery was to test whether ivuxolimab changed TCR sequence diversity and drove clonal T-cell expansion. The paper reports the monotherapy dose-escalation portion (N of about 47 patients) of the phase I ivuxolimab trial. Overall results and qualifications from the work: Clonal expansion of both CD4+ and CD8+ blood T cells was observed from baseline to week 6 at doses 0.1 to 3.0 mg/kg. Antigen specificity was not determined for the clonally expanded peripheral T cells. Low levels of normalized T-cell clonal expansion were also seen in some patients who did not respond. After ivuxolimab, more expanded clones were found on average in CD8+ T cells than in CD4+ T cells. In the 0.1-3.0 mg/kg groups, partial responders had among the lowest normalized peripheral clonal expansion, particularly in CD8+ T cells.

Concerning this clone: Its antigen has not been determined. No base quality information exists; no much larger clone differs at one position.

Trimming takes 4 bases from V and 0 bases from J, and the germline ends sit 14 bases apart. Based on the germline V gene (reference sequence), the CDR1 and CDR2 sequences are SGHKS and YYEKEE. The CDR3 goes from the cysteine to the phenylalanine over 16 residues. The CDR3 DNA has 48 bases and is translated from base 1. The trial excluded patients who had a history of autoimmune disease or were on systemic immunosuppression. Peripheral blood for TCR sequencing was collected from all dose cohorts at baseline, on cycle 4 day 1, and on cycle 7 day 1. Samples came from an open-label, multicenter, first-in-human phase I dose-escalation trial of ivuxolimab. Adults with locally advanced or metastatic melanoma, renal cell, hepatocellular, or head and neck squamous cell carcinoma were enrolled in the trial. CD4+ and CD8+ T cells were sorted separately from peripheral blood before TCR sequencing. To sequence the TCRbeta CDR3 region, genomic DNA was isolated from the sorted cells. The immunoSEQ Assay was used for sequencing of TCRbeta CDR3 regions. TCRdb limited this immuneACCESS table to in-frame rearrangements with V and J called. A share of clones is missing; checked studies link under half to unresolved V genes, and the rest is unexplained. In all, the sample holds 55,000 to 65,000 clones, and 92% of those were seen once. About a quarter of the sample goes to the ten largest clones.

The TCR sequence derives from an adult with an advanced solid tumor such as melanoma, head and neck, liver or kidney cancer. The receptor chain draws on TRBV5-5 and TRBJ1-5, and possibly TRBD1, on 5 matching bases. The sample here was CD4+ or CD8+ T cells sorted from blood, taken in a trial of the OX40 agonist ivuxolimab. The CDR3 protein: CASSTGGRSSNQPQHF. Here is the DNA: TGTGCCAGCAGCACCGGGGGACGGAGTAGCAATCAGCCCCAGCATTTT.